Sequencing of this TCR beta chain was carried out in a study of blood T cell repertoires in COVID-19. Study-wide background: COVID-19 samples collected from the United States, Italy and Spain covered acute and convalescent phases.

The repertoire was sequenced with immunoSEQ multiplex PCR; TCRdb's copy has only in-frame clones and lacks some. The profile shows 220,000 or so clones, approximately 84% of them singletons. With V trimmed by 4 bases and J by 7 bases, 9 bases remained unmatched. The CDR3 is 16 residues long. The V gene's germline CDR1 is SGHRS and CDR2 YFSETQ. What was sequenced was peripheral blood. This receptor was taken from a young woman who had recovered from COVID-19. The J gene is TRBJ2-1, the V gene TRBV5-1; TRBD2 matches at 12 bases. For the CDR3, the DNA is TGCGCCAGCAGCCTGTCCGCTAGCGGGAGGGAGAATGAGCAGTTCTTC. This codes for CASSLSASGRENEQFF. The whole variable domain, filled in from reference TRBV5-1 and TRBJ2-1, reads KAGVTQTPRYLIKTRGQQVTLSCSPISGHRSVSWYQQTPGQGLQFLFEYFSETQRNKGNFPGRFSGRQFSNSRSEMNVSTLELGDSALYLCASSLSASGRENEQFFGPGTRLTVL.